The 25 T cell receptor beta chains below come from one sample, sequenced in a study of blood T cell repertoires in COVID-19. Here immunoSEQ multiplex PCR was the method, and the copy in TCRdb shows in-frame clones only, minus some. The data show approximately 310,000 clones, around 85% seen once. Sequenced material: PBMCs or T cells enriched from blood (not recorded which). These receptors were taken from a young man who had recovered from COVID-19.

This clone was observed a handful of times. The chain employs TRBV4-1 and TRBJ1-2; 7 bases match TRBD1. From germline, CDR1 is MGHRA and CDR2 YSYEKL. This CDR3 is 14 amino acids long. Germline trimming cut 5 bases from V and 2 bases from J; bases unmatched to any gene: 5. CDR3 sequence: CASSAPTGNYGYTF. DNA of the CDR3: TGCGCCAGCAGCGCGCCGACAGGGAACTATGGCTACACCTTC.

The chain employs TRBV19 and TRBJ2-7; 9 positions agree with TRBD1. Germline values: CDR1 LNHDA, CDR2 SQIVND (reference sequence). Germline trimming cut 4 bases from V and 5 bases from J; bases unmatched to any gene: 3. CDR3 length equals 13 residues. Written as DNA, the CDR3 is TGTGCCAGTAGTAGGGACAGGGAGAACGAGCAGTACTTC. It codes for CASSRDRENEQYF.

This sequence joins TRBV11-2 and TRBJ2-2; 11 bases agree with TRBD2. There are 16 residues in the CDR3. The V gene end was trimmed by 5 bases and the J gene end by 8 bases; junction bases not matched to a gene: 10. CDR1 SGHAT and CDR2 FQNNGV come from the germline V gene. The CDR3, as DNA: TGTGCCAGCAGCGCGCCAATAGCGGGGGGGCTGGGGGAGCTGTTTTTT. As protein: CASSAPIAGGLGELFF.

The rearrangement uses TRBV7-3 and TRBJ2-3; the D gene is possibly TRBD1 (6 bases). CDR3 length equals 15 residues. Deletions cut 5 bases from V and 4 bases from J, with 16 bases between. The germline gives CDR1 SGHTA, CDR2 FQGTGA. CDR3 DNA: TGTGCCAGCAGCCCCCAGGGGAGTTGGCCAGATACGCAGTATTTT. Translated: CASSPQGSWPDTQYF.

CDR3 sequence (DNA): TGCGCCAGCAGCCAATCAGGTACAGATACGCAGTATTTT. Its protein is CASSQSGTDTQYF. The chain uses TRBV4-1 and TRBJ2-3; D call uncertain. The CDR3 length is 13 residues. V lost 2 bases, J lost 3 bases, and 6 bases lay in between. Germline V lookup: CDR1 MGHRA, CDR2 YSYEKL.

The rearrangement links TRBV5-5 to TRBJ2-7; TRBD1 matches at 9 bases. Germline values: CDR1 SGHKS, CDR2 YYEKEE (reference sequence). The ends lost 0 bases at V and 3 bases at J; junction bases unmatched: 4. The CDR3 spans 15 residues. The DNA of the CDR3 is TGTGCCAGCAGCTTGGGGGACAGGGCCCTCTACGAGCAGTACTTC. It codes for CASSLGDRALYEQYF.

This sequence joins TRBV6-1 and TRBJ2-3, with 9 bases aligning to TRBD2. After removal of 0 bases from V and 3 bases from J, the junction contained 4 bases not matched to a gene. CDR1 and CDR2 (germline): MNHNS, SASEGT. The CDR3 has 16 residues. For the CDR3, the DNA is TGTGCCAGCAGTGAAGCGCTTGCGGGGGGGACAGATACGCAGTATTTT. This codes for CASSEALAGGTDTQYF.

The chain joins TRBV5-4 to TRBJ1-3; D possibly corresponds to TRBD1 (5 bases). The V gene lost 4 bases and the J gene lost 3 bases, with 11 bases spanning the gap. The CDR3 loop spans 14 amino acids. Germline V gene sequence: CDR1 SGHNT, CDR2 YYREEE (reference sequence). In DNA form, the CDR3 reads TGTGCCAGCAGCCCTGGGGGGGGTGGAAACACCATATATTTT. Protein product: CASSPGGGGNTIYF.

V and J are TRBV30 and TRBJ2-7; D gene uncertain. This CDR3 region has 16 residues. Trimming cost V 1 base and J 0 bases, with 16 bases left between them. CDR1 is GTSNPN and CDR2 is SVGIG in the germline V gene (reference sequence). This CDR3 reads CAWSGLDLQSSYEQYF. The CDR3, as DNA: TGTGCCTGGAGTGGGTTAGATCTACAGAGCTCCTACGAGCAGTACTTC.

The CDR3 coding sequence is TGTGCCAGCAGCACGCTAGCGGGGACTAACAATGAGCAGTTCTTC. Encoded protein: CASSTLAGTNNEQFF. The chain is built from TRBV7-9 and TRBJ2-1; 9 nucleotides agree with TRBD2. Germline assignment: CDR1 SEHNR and CDR2 FQNEAQ (reference sequence). With 5 bases clipped from V and 5 bases from J, the junction kept 7 bases outside the gene matches. This CDR3 is 15 amino acids long.

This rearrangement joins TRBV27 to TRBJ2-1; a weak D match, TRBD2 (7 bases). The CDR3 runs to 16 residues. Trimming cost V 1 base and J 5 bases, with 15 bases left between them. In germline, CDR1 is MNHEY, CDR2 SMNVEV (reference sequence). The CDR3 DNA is TGTGCCAGCAGTTTATTGTCGGGGGGCGCTCACAATGAGCAGTTCTTC. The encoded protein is CASSLLSGGAHNEQFF.

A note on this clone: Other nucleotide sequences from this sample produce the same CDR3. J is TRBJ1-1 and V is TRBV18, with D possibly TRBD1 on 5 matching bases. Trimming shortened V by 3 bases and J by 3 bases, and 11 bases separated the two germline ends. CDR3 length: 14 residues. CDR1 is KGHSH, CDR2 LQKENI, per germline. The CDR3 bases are TGTGCCAGCTCACCTCGGGGGTTGGACACTGAAGCTTTCTTT. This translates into CASSPRGLDTEAFF.

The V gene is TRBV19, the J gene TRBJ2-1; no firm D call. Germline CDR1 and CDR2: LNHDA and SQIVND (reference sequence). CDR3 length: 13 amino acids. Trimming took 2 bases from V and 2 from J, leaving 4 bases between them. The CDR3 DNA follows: TGTGCCAGTAGTATAATAGCCTACAATGAGCAGTTCTTC. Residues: CASSIIAYNEQFF.

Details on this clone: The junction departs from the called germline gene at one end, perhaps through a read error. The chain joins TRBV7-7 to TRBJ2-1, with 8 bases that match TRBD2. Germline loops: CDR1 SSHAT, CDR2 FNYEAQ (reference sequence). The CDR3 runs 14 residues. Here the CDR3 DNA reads TGTGCTAGCAGCTCGGACGGGGGGGTGGTTGAGCAGTTCTTC. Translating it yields CASSSDGGVVEQFF.

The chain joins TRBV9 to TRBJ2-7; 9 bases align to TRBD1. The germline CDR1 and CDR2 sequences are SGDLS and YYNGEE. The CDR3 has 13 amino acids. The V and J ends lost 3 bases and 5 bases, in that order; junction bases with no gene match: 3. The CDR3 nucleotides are TGTGCCAGCAGCGCCAGACAGGGGGACGAGCAGTACTTC. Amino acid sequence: CASSARQGDEQYF.

This CDR3 is CASRVTGGEVEKLFF. In nucleotides, the CDR3 is TGTGCCAGCAGGGTAACAGGGGGCGAAGTTGAAAAACTGTTTTTT. This chain uses TRBV6-5 with TRBJ1-4, with 9 bases lining up with TRBD1. J lost 7 bases, V lost 6 bases, and 9 bases had no gene match. The CDR3 is 15 amino acids. CDR1 is MNHEY, CDR2 SVGAGI, per germline.

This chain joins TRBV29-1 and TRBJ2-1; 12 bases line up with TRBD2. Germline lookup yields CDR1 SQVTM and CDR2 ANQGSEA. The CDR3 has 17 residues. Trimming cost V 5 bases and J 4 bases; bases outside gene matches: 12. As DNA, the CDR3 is TGCAGCGTTCGAGGCCTAGCGGGGGGGCCAACTTACAATGAGCAGTTCTTC. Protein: CSVRGLAGGPTYNEQFF.

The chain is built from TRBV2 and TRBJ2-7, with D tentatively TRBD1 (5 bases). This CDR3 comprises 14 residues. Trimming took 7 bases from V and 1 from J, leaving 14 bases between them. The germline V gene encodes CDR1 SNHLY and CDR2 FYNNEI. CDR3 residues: CASTLGPGSYEQYF. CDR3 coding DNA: TGTGCCAGCACCCTAGGTCCAGGGTCCTACGAGCAGTACTTC.

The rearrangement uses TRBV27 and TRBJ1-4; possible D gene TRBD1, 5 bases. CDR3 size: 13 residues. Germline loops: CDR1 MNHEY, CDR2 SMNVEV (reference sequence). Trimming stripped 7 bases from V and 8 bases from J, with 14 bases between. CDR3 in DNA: TGTGCCAGCAAGCGGGGGGACGGGGAAAAACTGTTTTTT. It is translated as CASKRGDGEKLFF.

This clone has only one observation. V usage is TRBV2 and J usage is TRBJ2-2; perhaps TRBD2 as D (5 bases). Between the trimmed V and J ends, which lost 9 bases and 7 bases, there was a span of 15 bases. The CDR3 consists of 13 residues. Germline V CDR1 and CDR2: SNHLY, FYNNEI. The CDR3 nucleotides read TGTGCCAGTAATAAACTAGGGAGCGGGGAGCTGTTTTTT. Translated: CASNKLGSGELFF.

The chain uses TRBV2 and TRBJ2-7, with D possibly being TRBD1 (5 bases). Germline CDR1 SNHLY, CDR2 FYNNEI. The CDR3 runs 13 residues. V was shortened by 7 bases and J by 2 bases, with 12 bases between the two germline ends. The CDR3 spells CASIRTLTYEQYF. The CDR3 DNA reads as TGTGCCAGCATAAGGACACTAACCTACGAGCAGTACTTC.

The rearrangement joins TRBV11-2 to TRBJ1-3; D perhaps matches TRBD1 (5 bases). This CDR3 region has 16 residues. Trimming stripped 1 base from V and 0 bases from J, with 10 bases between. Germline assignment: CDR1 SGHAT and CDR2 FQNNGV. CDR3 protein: CASSLGFGGSGNTIYF. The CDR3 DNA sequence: TGTGCCAGCAGCTTAGGTTTCGGGGGCTCTGGAAACACCATATATTTT.

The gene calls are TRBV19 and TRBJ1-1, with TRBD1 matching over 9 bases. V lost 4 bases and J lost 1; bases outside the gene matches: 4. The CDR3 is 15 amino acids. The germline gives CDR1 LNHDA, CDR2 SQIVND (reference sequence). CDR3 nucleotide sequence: TGTGCCAGTAGTACCCCGGACAGGGGGAACACTGAAGCTTTCTTT. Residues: CASSTPDRGNTEAFF. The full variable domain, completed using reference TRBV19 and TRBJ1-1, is DGGITQSPKYLFRKEGQNVTLSCEQNLNHDAMYWYRQDPGQGLRLIYYSQIVNDFQKGDIAEGYSVSREKKESFPLTVTSAQKNPTAFYLCASSTPDRGNTEAFFGQGTRLTVV.

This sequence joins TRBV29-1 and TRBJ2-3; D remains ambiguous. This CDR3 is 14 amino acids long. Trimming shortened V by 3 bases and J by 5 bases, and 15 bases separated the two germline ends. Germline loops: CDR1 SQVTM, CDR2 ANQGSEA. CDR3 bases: TGCAGCGTTGATCCCCGAAGCGTCAGAGATACGCAGTATTTT. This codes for CSVDPRSVRDTQYF.

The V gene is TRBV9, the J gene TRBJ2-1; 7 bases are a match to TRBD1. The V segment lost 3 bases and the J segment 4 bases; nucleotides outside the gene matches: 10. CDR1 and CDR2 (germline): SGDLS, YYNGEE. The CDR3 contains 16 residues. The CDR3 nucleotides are TGTGCCAGCAGCGGACGAGGGGGCACCATTTACAATGAGCAGTTCTTC. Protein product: CASSGRGGTIYNEQFF.